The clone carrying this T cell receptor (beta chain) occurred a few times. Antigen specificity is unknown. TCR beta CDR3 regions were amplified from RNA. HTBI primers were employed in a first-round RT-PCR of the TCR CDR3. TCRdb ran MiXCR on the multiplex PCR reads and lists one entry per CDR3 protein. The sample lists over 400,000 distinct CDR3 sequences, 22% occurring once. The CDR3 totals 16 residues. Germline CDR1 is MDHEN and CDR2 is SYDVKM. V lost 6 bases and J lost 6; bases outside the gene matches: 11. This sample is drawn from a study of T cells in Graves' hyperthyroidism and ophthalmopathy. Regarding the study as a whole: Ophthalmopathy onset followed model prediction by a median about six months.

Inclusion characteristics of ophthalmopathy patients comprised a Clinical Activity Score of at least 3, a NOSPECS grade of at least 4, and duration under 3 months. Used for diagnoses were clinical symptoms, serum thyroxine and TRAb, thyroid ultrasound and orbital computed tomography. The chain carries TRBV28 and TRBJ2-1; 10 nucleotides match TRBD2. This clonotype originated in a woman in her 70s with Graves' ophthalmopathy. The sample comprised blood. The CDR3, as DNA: TGTGCCAGCAGACCCCTAGCGGGGGCGAGGGGCAATGAGCAGTTCTTC. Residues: CASRPLAGARGNEQFF.